A selection of T cell receptor beta chains follows, all from one sample in a study of OX40 agonist ivuxolimab in advanced cancers. The method was immunoSEQ multiplex PCR; TCRdb's version includes in-frame clones alone and lacks a portion of them. Of about 67,000 clones in the sample, around 87% were seen once. Sample: CD4+ or CD8+ T cells sorted from blood, taken in a trial of the OX40 agonist ivuxolimab. The receptors here all came from an adult with an advanced solid tumor such as melanoma, head and neck, liver or kidney cancer. Each CDR3 is given with its conserved first and last residue. D genes are given only for firm matches. Expanded clones get a size class; other rows say once, few or many, or leave the size out.

j_call d_call v_call clone_size cdr3_aa cdr3_nt
TRBJ2-6 - TRBV5-3 - CARSFRGPSGANVLTF TGTGCCAGAAGCTTTCGGGGCCCCTCGGGGGCCAACGTCCTGACTTTC
TRBJ1-1 - TRBV6-1 - CASSRTVVGPEAFF TGTGCCAGCAGCCGCACGGTGGTGGGACCTGAAGCTTTCTTT
TRBJ1-2 - TRBV20-1 - CSGTEYGYTF TGCAGTGGGACAGAATATGGCTACACCTTC
TRBJ2-4 - TRBV7-2 once CASSLGTARGKNIQYF TGTGCCAGCAGCCTTGGGACAGCTCGGGGGAAAAACATTCAGTACTTC
TRBJ1-4 - TRBV30 - CACRFGTLNEKLFF TGTGCCTGTAGATTCGGGACTCTTAATGAAAAACTGTTTTTT
TRBJ2-2 TRBD2 TRBV5-4 - CASSPGTSGILSGELFF TGTGCCAGCAGCCCCGGGACTAGCGGGATCTTGTCCGGGGAGCTGTTTTTT
TRBJ1-2 TRBD1 TRBV5-1 - CASSLGTGGGYTF TGCGCCAGCAGCTTGGGGACAGGGGGTGGCTACACCTTC
TRBJ1-4 TRBD1 TRBV18 - CASSPRQGGITSTNEKLFF TGTGCCAGCTCACCACGACAGGGGGGTATAACATCGACTAATGAAAAACTGTTTTTT
TRBJ2-5 - TRBV13 once CASSLGSGSQETQYF TGTGCCAGCAGCTTAGGCTCAGGGTCCCAAGAGACCCAGTACTTC
TRBJ2-1 - TRBV27 - CASRASSVYNEQFF TGTGCCAGCAGGGCGTCTAGCGTCTACAATGAGCAGTTCTTC
TRBJ1-5 - TRBV19 - CASRRGRDSNQPQHF TGTGCCAGTAGACGGGGGCGAGATAGCAATCAGCCCCAGCATTTT
TRBJ2-7 - TRBV7-6 - CASSPDPEYEQYF TGTGCCAGCAGCCCCGACCCGGAGTACGAGCAGTACTTC
TRBJ2-5 - TRBV7-3 - CASSSPSHPETQYF TGTGCCAGCAGCTCCCCCTCCCACCCAGAGACCCAGTACTTC
TRBJ2-6 TRBD2 TRBV4-2 once CASSQAGLVISSLSGANVLTF TGTGCCAGCAGCCAAGCGGGACTAGTTATATCCTCTCTCTCTGGGGCCAACGTCCTGACTTTC
TRBJ2-7 - TRBV28 - CASRGGGGNSYEQYF TGTGCCAGCAGGGGGGGCGGCGGGAACAGCTACGAGCAGTACTTC
TRBJ2-3 TRBD2 TRBV5-4 few CASSLRSGGAIDTQYF TGTGCCAGCAGCTTGCGGAGCGGGGGGGCCATAGATACGCAGTATTTT
TRBJ1-5 TRBD1 TRBV6-5 - CASSDRAGQPQHF TGTGCCAGCAGTGACAGGGCAGGACAGCCCCAGCATTTT
TRBJ1-5 - TRBV30 - CAWSDLDSNQPQHF TGTGCCTGGAGTGACCTGGATAGCAATCAGCCCCAGCATTTT
TRBJ2-1 - TRBV28 - CASSPTGINEQFF TGTGCCAGCAGTCCTACAGGGATCAATGAGCAGTTCTTC
TRBJ2-5 - TRBV11-2 - CASSPLGLQETQYF TGTGCCAGCAGCCCCCTGGGGCTCCAAGAGACCCAGTACTTC
TRBJ2-1 TRBD2 TRBV5-4 - CASSFIAGGPGNEQFF TGTGCCAGCAGCTTTATAGCGGGAGGGCCGGGCAATGAGCAGTTCTTC
TRBJ1-1 - TRBV5-1 once CASSSTIQENTEAFF TGCGCCAGCAGCTCTACGATACAGGAGAACACTGAAGCTTTCTTT
TRBJ2-2 TRBD2 TRBV7-9 once CASSPSGANTGELFF TGTGCCAGCAGCCCTAGCGGGGCGAACACCGGGGAGCTGTTTTTT
TRBJ2-7 TRBD2 TRBV2 few CASSEPLGLAGEGVQYF TGTGCCAGCAGTGAACCGCTTGGACTAGCGGGAGAAGGGGTGCAGTACTTC
TRBJ2-7 TRBD2 TRBV19 - CASSVVAGDIYEQYF TGTGCCAGTAGCGTGGTAGCGGGAGACATCTACGAGCAGTACTTC
TRBJ2-3 - TRBV18 few CASSLRPGTDTQYF TGTGCCAGCTCACTCCGACCCGGCACAGATACGCAGTATTTT
TRBJ2-3 - TRBV30 - CAWKHGLGRTDTQYF TGTGCCTGGAAACACGGGCTTGGGAGAACAGATACGCAGTATTTT